This T cell receptor (beta chain) was retrieved from a study of CD8 T cells in Susac syndrome (dated 2019 in TCRdb). About the full investigation: Whether CD8+ T cell activation and differentiation in Susac syndrome was antigen driven was tested using repertoire sequencing.

RNA was extracted using the RNeasy kit, and roughly 0.5 to 1 ug of the RNA was reverse transcribed with random hexamers. The immunoSEQ multiplex PCR assay, which covers 54 Vbeta and 13 Jbeta segments, was used to amplify TCR beta CDR3 regions. To correct PCR amplification bias, a synthetic template baseline was used for both primer optimization and computational correction. The paper's processing steps were these. Reads were annotated to V, D and J genes per IMGT and analyzed with immunoSEQ Analyzer, keeping only productive sequences. To calculate clonality, Shannon entropy was normalized by log2 of the number of productive unique sequences and then subtracted from one. For each patient and control, public and private clones were evaluated among the 100 most prevalent clones. A clone was defined as Susac-specific if it was absent from the healthy and MS cohorts, from roughly 980 published viral clones and from other ImmuneACCESS disease sequences. In-frame beta chains were kept once TCRdb had trimmed the public reads at Q25 with fastp and called clones with MiXCR. Rows with a matching CDR3 protein are joined into one entry that keeps the most common DNA and genes. TCRdb's processing, not the study's, gives the V and J calls here. For this sample the table gives 200,000 or so distinct CDR3 sequences, of which 90% to 95% were detected only once. The top ten clones comprise 0.093% of the sample.

High-throughput TCR beta sequencing profiled peripheral blood CD8+ and CD4+ T cells from healthy donors, Susac syndrome patients and multiple sclerosis patients. Treatment-naive patients with stable or active relapsing-remitting disease fulfilling revised McDonald criteria were used as multiple sclerosis controls. Bulk CD8+ and CD4+ T cells were purified magnetically by negative isolation, whereas CD8+ TEMRA cells were enriched by FACS. Blood was drawn into EDTA tubes, processed within 24 hours, and PBMCs were isolated by density gradient centrifugation. PBMCs intended for TCR sequencing were cryopreserved in liquid nitrogen and thawed later in a water bath at 37 degrees C. A purity of at least 90% was achieved for sorted or isolated CD4+, CD8+ and CD8+ TEMRA cells. V and J lose 6 bases and 0 bases, and a span of 15 bases separates them. CDR1 DFQATT and CDR2 SNEGSKA were looked up in the germline V gene (reference sequence). There are 15 amino acids in the CDR3, from cysteine to phenylalanine inclusive. Only the CDR3 region is kept as DNA, spanning 45 bases read in frame from base 1.

What the research found in general, with its limitations: The number of individuals in the TCR sequencing and HLA analysis was acknowledged as relatively small.

Details on this clonotype: The target of this receptor is not known. No base-level quality is on record; no much larger clone is a single base apart.

Sequencing input: CD4+ T cells from PBMCs. The TCR originated in a human donor with multiple sclerosis. The rearranged segments are TRBV20-1 and TRBJ2-1, with a tentative D gene TRBD2 over 6 matching bases. The CDR3 has the sequence CSAHGAGSSYNEQFF. The nucleotide sequence is given as TGCAGTGCCCACGGAGCGGGTAGCTCCTACAATGAGCAGTTCTTC.